Sequencing of this T cell receptor beta chain was carried out in a study of blood T cell repertoires in COVID-19. V was clipped by 0 bases and J by 4 bases, with 12 bases between them. The CDR3 contains 15 residues. The germline V gene has CDR1 PRHDT and CDR2 FYEKMQ (reference sequence). Assay: immunoSEQ multiplex PCR; the TCRdb copy retains only in-frame clones and omits some. Here the sample spans fewer than 200,000 clones, 84% being singletons. This clone was detected only once. Participants came from about two dozen US areas, aged about 18 to 89 years. Symptom resolution, clearance, or two negative PCRs marked the recovered donors of Cohort 3.

The gene calls are TRBV13 and TRBJ1-2; perhaps TRBD1 as D (5 bases). Sequences were obtained from PBMCs or T cells enriched from blood (not recorded which). This TCR derives from a man aged 45 to 65 who had recovered from COVID-19. The CDR3 DNA reads as TGTGCCAGCAGCTTAGGCCCAGGGCGCAGCTATGGCTACACCTTC. Protein sequence: CASSLGPGRSYGYTF.